A selection of T cell receptor beta chains follows, all from one sample in a study of response to subunit inactivated influenza vaccine. TCRdb re-called the RT-PCR reads with MiXCR, one entry per CDR3 protein. This sample has about 780,000 distinct CDR3 sequences; around 20% occur once, and the top ten carry about a tenth. Specimen: PBMCs from blood, collected about 5 days after vaccination. These receptor sequences come from a man aged 50-60 years who received an inactivated influenza vaccine. CDR3s include the opening cysteine and the closing phenylalanine or tryptophan. A D gene is named only where the DNA matches it firmly. Only part of the rows carry a size: once, few, many, or a class if the clone is expanded.

- TRBJ2-2 TRBV4-3 - TGCGCCAGCAGCCAAGATAGTTTAGGGGCGGAGCTGTTTTTT CASSQDSLGAELFF
- TRBJ2-3 TRBV5-1 many TGCGCCAGCAGCCCCGAGGGAATCAGCACAGATACGCAGTATTTT CASSPEGISTDTQYF
- TRBJ1-1 TRBV30 few TGTGCCTGGAGACACGGGGGGCGGGACACTGAAGCTTTCTTT CAWRHGGRDTEAFF
- TRBJ1-1 TRBV5-6 few TGTGCCAGCTACTCAGGGGTGAACACTGAAGCTTTCTTT CASYSGVNTEAFF
TRBD1 TRBJ2-7 TRBV4-2 once TGTGCCAGCAGCCTTAACCCGGGACAGGGTTACGAGCAGTACTTC CASSLNPGQGYEQYF
- TRBJ1-1 TRBV6-1 - TGTGCCAGCAGTCCATCGACACTCCTGGGAACTGAAGCTTTCTTT CASSPSTLLGTEAFF
TRBD1 TRBJ1-1 TRBV7-9 many TGTGCCAGCAGCATCTACCCCAGGGGGATGAACACTGAAGCTTTCTTT CASSIYPRGMNTEAFF
TRBD2 TRBJ2-3 TRBV6-1 - TGTGCCAGCAGCCGAGCAGGTTGGGGGGGGGCAGATACGCAGTATTTT CASSRAGWGGADTQYF
- TRBJ1-1 TRBV20-1 few TGCAGTGCCAGGGTGACAACCCCGAACACTGAAGCTTTCTTT CSARVTTPNTEAFF
- TRBJ1-1 TRBV6-5 many TGTGCCAGCAGTTATCGAGGGAGGGGAACTGAAGCTTTCTTT CASSYRGRGTEAFF
- TRBJ2-1 TRBV6-1 few TGTGCCAGCAGACAGGGAGCATACAATGAGCAGTTCTTC CASRQGAYNEQFF
- TRBJ1-5 TRBV30 - TGTGCCTGGAGTCCCTCCGGGTGGCAGCCCCAGCATTTT CAWSPSGWQPQHF
TRBD1 TRBJ2-7 TRBV4-3 - TGCGCCAGCAGCCAGCTGGACAGGGCCTACGAGCAGTACTTC CASSQLDRAYEQYF
- TRBJ2-6 TRBV11-2 few TGTGCCAGCAGCTTAGTGGGTTTCGGGGGAGGTCAGTCTGGGGCCAACGTCCTGACTTTC CASSLVGFGGGQSGANVLTF
TRBD1 TRBJ1-5 TRBV12-3/TRBV12-4 - TGTGCCAGCAGTTTAGACAGGGGGAACCTTTGGCCCCAGCATTTT CASSLDRGNLWPQHF
- TRBJ2-7 TRBV12-3/TRBV12-4 few TGTGCCAGCAGTTCGAAGCCGTTAGTCTACGAGCAGTACTTC CASSSKPLVYEQYF
- TRBJ2-7 TRBV11-2 few TGTGCCAGCAGCTTAGTGACACACTACGAGCAGTACTTC CASSLVTHYEQYF
TRBD2 TRBJ2-2 TRBV10-3 - TGTGCCATCAGGACCGGGACTAGCGGGAGGGCCGGGGAGCTGTTTTTT CAIRTGTSGRAGELFF
TRBD1 TRBJ1-1 TRBV7-9 - TGTGCCAGCAGCCCGGACAGGGGAAGGTTAACTGAAGCTTTCTTT CASSPDRGRLTEAFF
- TRBJ1-2 TRBV12-3/TRBV12-4 many TGTGCCAGCAGTTTAGGCTCGGGTAACTATGGCTACACCTTC CASSLGSGNYGYTF
TRBD1 TRBJ2-5 TRBV6-2/TRBV6-3 few TGTGCCAGCAGTTTTCGAACAGGGGGCGGAGAGACCCAGTACTTC CASSFRTGGGETQYF
TRBD2 TRBJ2-3 TRBV25-1 few TGTGCCAGCACCCCGTTTATTCTTATCCCCAGAGGGACTAGCGGGAACTCCACAGATACGCAGTATTTT CASTPFILIPRGTSGNSTDTQYF
- TRBJ2-5 TRBV11-2 - TGTGCCAGCAGCTTAGGCCCCCCCGGGACTGCACAAGAGACCCAGTACTTC CASSLGPPGTAQETQYF
- TRBJ2-3 TRBV5-1 few TGCGCCAGCAGCTCGAGAGGCCAGTCCAAGGATACGCAGTATTTT CASSSRGQSKDTQYF
TRBD1 TRBJ1-2 TRBV6-1 - TGTGCCAGCAGCAGTAGGGACAGGGGGCGGCCTAACTATGGCTACACCTTC CASSSRDRGRPNYGYTF
TRBD1 TRBJ2-1 TRBV10-3 many TGTGCCATCAGCTCGGACAGGACAGATGAGCAGTTCTTC CAISSDRTDEQFF
TRBD1 TRBJ1-5 TRBV6-5 - TGTGCCAGCAGTTCGGGACAGGGGTCTTATAGCAATCAGCCCCAGCATTTT CASSSGQGSYSNQPQHF
- TRBJ2-3 TRBV20-1 few TGCAGTGCCCCGAGGGGTAGTAGCCCAGATACGCAGTATTTT CSAPRGSSPDTQYF
- TRBJ1-5 TRBV28 - TGTGCCAGCAGTTTTAATGGGGTGTCAAATCAGCCCCAGCATTTT CASSFNGVSNQPQHF
TRBD2 TRBJ2-3 TRBV28 - TGTGCCAGCAGACCACTAGCGGGGGGGGGGAGCACAGATACGCAGTATTTT CASRPLAGGGSTDTQYF
TRBD1 TRBJ2-1 TRBV12-3/TRBV12-4 - TGTGCCAGCAGTTCCCCCGGGACAGGGACACCTCGCTCCTACAATGAGCAGTTCTTC CASSSPGTGTPRSYNEQFF
- TRBJ2-6 TRBV7-8 many TGTGCCAGCAGCTTAGCCTACTCAGCTCGCAGCTCTGGGGCCAACGTCCTGACTTTC CASSLAYSARSSGANVLTF
TRBD1 TRBJ2-7 TRBV29-1 few TGCAGCGGGAGGACAGGCGCAAGCTCCTACGAGCAGTACTTC CSGRTGASSYEQYF
- TRBJ1-2 TRBV24-1 - TGTGCCACCAGTGATTTTCGGGACCGGGGTGGCTACACCTTC CATSDFRDRGGYTF
- TRBJ1-1 TRBV29-1 - TGCAGCGTTGAATCCCCAGGAGGGGTGGGCACTGAAGCTTTCTTT CSVESPGGVGTEAFF
- TRBJ1-1 TRBV6-1 - TGTGCCAGCAGAGATAGTGGGTCGTTGAACACTGAAGCTTTCTTT CASRDSGSLNTEAFF
TRBD2 TRBJ2-3 TRBV10-3 - TGTGCCACCCGACTAGCGGGACCTAGCACAGATACGCAGTATTTT CATRLAGPSTDTQYF
- TRBJ2-4 TRBV29-1 - TGCAGCGTCCTAGACAGCCTAGCCAAAAACATTCAGTACTTC CSVLDSLAKNIQYF
TRBD2 TRBJ2-1 TRBV7-2 - TGTGCCAGCAGCTGGCGGGGGGGCCGATTTGATGAGCAGTTCTTC CASSWRGGRFDEQFF
- TRBJ2-1 TRBV27 - TGTGCCAGCAGTTCCCCACTCGTGACAGGCCACGATGAGCAGTTCTTC CASSSPLVTGHDEQFF
- TRBJ1-1 TRBV12-3/TRBV12-4 - TGTGCCAGCAGTTTAAACCAGGGCACTGAAGCTTTCTTT CASSLNQGTEAFF
- TRBJ1-6 TRBV7-9 - TGTGCCAGCAGTTCCATTGCGGCGGGCTCCTATAATTCACCCCTCCACTTT CASSSIAAGSYNSPLHF
- TRBJ1-2 TRBV24-1 - TGTGCCACCAGTGATTTCCCCAGGGCGGAAGGCTACACCTTC CATSDFPRAEGYTF
TRBD2 TRBJ2-2 TRBV27 few TGTGCCAGCCAAGCACTAGCGGGAAACACCGGGGAGCTGTTTTTT CASQALAGNTGELFF
TRBD1 TRBJ1-3 TRBV9 - TGTGCCAGCGGAGGGACAGGGGGTAGCTCTGGAAACACCATATATTTT CASGGTGGSSGNTIYF
TRBD1 TRBJ2-5 TRBV7-9 - TGTGCCAGCAGCCCCCACGGGACAGGCAAAGAGACCCAGTACTTC CASSPHGTGKETQYF
- TRBJ1-2 TRBV29-1 - TGCAGCGTTGGGACGGGGAACTATGGCTACACCTTC CSVGTGNYGYTF
- TRBJ1-2 TRBV20-1 few TGCAGTGCTAGACGCGGCGGAAATTATGGCTACACCTTC CSARRGGNYGYTF
- TRBJ2-1 TRBV10-3 - TGTGCCATCAGTGAGATAGGGTCGGGTGAGCAGTTCTTC CAISEIGSGEQFF
- TRBJ1-3 TRBV5-1 few TGCGCCAGCAGCTTGGGTCCAGCTAGCTCTGGAAACACCATATATTTT CASSLGPASSGNTIYF
- TRBJ2-7 TRBV18 - TGTGCCAGCTCCATCTCCCGGGGCGTCCCAGGCAGCGCGTGGGTCGAGCAGTACTTC CASSISRGVPGSAWVEQYF
TRBD1 TRBJ2-7 TRBV5-1 few TGCGCCAGCAGCACAAACAGGGGGCACTACGAGCAGTACTTC CASSTNRGHYEQYF